This is a list of T cell receptor beta chains from one sample in a study of blood T cell repertoires in COVID-19. Sequencing used immunoSEQ multiplex PCR; TCRdb keeps in-frame clones, though not all of them. The sample has roughly 300,000 clones; 80% to 85% are singletons. Sequencing was done on a sample of peripheral blood. The receptor source for this set is a woman aged 60-75 years with active or convalescent COVID-19. CDR3s include the opening cysteine and the closing phenylalanine or tryptophan. A D gene is named only where the DNA matches it firmly. Only part of the rows carry a size: once, few, many, or a class if the clone is expanded.

>few|TRBV10-3|.|TRBJ2-7
TGTGCCACCCGACAGGGAGGCTACGAGCAGTACTTC
CATRQGGYEQYF
>.|TRBV11-2|.|TRBJ2-1
TGTGCCAGCAGCTCGGACTTTTACAATGAGCAGTTCTTC
CASSSDFYNEQFF
>.|TRBV28|TRBD2|TRBJ2-4
TGTGCCAGCAGTTTTCGCCGGGGGGGAAACATTCAGTACTTC
CASSFRRGGNIQYF
>.|TRBV5-1|TRBD2|TRBJ2-5
TGCGCCAGCAGCGCCGGGGGGGCCCCGGAGACCCAGTACTTC
CASSAGGAPETQYF
>.|TRBV30|.|TRBJ2-1
TGTGCCTGGAGTGTCCTCCGGGGCTACAATGAGCAGTTCTTC
CAWSVLRGYNEQFF
>.|TRBV18|TRBD1|TRBJ2-5
TGTGCCAGCTCAAGACAGGGGTTGGAAGAGACCCAGTACTTC
CASSRQGLEETQYF
>.|TRBV10-2|TRBD2|TRBJ2-3
TGCGCCAGCAGGAGGACTAGCGGGGGCGGCACAGATACGCAGTATTTT
CASRRTSGGGTDTQYF
>.|TRBV29-1|.|TRBJ1-2
TGCAGCGTTTTTGGGGGCAGGGCGAACTATGGCTACACCTTC
CSVFGGRANYGYTF
>.|TRBV5-1|TRBD1|TRBJ1-4
TGCGCCAGCAGCTTGTCGAACAGGGGTGATGAAAAACTGTTTTTT
CASSLSNRGDEKLFF
>.|TRBV2|.|TRBJ2-5
TGTGCCAGCAGTGAAAAGGAGGAGACCCAGTACTTC
CASSEKEETQYF
>.|TRBV6-5|TRBD1|TRBJ2-7
TGTGCCAGCAGCGGGTCAAGCAGGGGGTCCTACGAGCAGTACTTC
CASSGSSRGSYEQYF